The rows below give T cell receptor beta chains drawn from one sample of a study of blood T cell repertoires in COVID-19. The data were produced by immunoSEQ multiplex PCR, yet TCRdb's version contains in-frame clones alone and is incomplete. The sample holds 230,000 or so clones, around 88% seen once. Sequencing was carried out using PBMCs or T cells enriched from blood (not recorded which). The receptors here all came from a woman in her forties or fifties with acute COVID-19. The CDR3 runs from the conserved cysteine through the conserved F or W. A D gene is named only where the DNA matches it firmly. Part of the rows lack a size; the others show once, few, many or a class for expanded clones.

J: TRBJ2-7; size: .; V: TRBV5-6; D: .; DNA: TGTGCCAGCAGCCCGGTAGCGGCTCACGAGCAGTACTTC; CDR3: CASSPVAAHEQYF
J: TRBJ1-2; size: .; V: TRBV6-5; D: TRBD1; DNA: TGTGCCAGCAGACAGGGGGCCTATGGCTACACCTTC; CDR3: CASRQGAYGYTF
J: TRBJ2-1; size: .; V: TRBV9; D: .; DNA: TGTGCCAGCAGCCCAGACTCCGGGAACTACAATGAGCAGTTCTTC; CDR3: CASSPDSGNYNEQFF
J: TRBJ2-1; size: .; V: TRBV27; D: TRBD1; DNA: TGTGCCAGCAGTTGGACAGGAAGCTCCTACAATGAGCAGTTCTTC; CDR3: CASSWTGSSYNEQFF
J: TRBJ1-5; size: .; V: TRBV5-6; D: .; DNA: TGTGCCAGCAGCCCGGGGACATCCTCGGGGCAGCCCCAGCATTTT; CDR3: CASSPGTSSGQPQHF
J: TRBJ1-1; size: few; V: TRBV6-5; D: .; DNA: TGTGCCAGCAGTTCCCTCAGAGGGTTAGGCACTGAAGCTTTCTTT; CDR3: CASSSLRGLGTEAFF
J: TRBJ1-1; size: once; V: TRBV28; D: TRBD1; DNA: TGTGCCAGCAGTTTATCGGGACAGGGTATTGGTATGAACACTGAAGCTTTCTTT; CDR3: CASSLSGQGIGMNTEAFF
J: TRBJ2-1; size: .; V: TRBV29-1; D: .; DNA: TGCAGCGTTGAAGATTTAGCTTTAGGTGAGCAGTTCTTC; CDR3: CSVEDLALGEQFF
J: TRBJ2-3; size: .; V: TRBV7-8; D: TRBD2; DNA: TGTGCCAGCAGCTTAGGGGGTCTAGCGGGAGTAACAGATACGCAGTATTTT; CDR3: CASSLGGLAGVTDTQYF
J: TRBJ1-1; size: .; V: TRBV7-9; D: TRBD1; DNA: TGTGCCAGCTCCCGGACAGGGGGTCGGGGAACTGAAGCTTTCTTT; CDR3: CASSRTGGRGTEAFF
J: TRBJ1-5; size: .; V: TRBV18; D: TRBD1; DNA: TGTGCCAGCTCACCGTCAGGGGGAGGCCAGCCCCAGCATTTT; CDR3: CASSPSGGGQPQHF
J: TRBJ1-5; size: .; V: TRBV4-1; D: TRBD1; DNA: TGCGCCAGCAGCCACTTGGGACAGGGGGAAGATCAGCCCCAGCATTTT; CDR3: CASSHLGQGEDQPQHF
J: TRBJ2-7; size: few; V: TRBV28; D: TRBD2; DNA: TGTGCCAGCAGTTTATTGTCCTACGGGACTAGTGGGTACGAGCAGTACTTC; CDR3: CASSLLSYGTSGYEQYF
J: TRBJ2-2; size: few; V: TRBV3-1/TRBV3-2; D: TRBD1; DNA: TGTGCCAGCAGCTTGACAGGGTATGCCGGGGAGCTGTTTTTT; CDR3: CASSLTGYAGELFF
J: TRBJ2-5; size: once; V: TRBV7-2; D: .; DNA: TGTGCCAGCAGCTTAGCGTACAGGCAGACCCAGTACTTC; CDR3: CASSLAYRQTQYF
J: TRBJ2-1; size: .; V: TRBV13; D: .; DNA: TGTGCCAGCAGCTTAGGTAGCGATAGACTTAATGAGCAGTTCTTC; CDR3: CASSLGSDRLNEQFF
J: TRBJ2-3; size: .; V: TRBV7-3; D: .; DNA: TGTGCCAGCAGCTCAGACGGAGGGCGTGATACGCAGTATTTT; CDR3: CASSSDGGRDTQYF
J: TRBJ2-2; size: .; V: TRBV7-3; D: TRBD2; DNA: TGTGCCAGCAGCTCGCCTAGCGGGAGTATCGCCGGGGAGCTGTTTTTT; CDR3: CASSSPSGSIAGELFF
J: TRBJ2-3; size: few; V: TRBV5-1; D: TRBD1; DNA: TGCGCCAGCAGCTCTTGGTTGCAGGGGGCAGATACGCAGTATTTT; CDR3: CASSSWLQGADTQYF
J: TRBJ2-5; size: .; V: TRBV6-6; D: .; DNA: TGTGCCAGCAGACTAACCGGGACACCTGGAGAGACCCAGTACTTC; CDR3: CASRLTGTPGETQYF
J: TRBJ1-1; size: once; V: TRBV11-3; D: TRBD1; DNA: TGTGCCAGCAGCTTAGGCGGGACAGAGAACACTGAAGCTTTCTTT; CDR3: CASSLGGTENTEAFF
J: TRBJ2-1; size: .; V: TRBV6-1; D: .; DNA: TGTGCCAGCAGTGATGCCGGGAATGAGCAGTTCTTC; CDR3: CASSDAGNEQFF
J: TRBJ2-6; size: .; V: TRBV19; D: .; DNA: TGTGCCAGTAGTATATTCAGCTCTGGGGCCAACGTCCTGACTTTC; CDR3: CASSIFSSGANVLTF
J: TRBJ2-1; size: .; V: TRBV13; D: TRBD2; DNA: TGTGCCAGCAGCTACAAACAGCAGGGAGGGTATGAGCAGTTCTTC; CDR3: CASSYKQQGGYEQFF
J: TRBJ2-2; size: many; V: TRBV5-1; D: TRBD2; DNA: TGCGCCAGCAGCTCCGGACTAGCGGGAGGGCTCACCGGGGAGCTGTTTTTT; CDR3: CASSSGLAGGLTGELFF
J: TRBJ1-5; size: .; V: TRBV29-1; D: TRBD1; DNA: TGCAGCGTGGGGGGACAGCCCAATCAGCCCCAGCATTTT; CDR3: CSVGGQPNQPQHF
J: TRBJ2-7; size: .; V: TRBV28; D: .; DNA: TGTGCCAGCAGGCTCCGGGGGGCGAAAAACGAGCAGTACTTC; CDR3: CASRLRGAKNEQYF
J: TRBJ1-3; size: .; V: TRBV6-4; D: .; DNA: TGTGCCAGCAGTGACTCCAGCGTCCGCTCTGGAAACACCATATATTTT; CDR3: CASSDSSVRSGNTIYF
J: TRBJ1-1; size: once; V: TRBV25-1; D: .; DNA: TGTGCCAGCCGAGGGTCCGCTTCTGGAGCTTTCTTT; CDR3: CASRGSASGAFF
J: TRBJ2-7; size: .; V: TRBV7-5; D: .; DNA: TGTGTCAGACCGCGTGAGCCCCCCTACGAGCAGTACTTC; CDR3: CVRPREPPYEQYF
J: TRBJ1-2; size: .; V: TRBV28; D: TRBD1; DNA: TGTGCCAGCAGTCCGGGGGACAGGGGCCGCTATGGCTACACCTTC; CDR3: CASSPGDRGRYGYTF
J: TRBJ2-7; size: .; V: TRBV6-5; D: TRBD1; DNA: TGTGCCAGCAGCTCCGACAGGGGTCCCTCCTACGAGCAGTACTTC; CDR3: CASSSDRGPSYEQYF
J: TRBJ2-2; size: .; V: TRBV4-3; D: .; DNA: TGCGCCAGCAGCCCGGAAGGGGCCGGGGAGCTGTTTTTT; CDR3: CASSPEGAGELFF
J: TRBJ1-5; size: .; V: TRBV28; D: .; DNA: TGTGCCAGCAGTTTCTATTCGGGTCTATCCCAGCCCCAGCATTTT; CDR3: CASSFYSGLSQPQHF
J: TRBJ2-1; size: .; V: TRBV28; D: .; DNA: TGTGCCAGCAGCTCTGCCGGAATGGAGGAGGTTGAGCAGTTCTTC; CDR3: CASSSAGMEEVEQFF
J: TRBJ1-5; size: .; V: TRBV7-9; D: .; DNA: TGTGCCAGCAGCTTAGCCGGAGGGAGCAATCAGCCCCAGCATTTT; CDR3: CASSLAGGSNQPQHF
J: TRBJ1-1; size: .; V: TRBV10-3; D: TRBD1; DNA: TGTGCCATCAGTGAGTCCCGGGACAGAAAGGAAGCTTTCTTT; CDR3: CAISESRDRKEAFF
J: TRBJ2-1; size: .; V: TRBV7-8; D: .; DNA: TGTGCCAGCAGCTCGCACCGGGTCGCCCAAACCATGGCAATTGAGCAGTTCTTC; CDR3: CASSSHRVAQTMAIEQFF
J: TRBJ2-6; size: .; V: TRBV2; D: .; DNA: TGTGCCAGCAGCCGGCTCCAGGTGTTGAGGGCCAACGTCCTGACTTTC; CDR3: CASSRLQVLRANVLTF
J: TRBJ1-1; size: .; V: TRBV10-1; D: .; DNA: TGCGCCAGCAGCCCCGGTCCCTCTGAAGCTTTCTTT; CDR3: CASSPGPSEAFF
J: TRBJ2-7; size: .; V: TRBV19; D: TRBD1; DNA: TGTGCCAGTAGTCCCCGGACAGGTCAAGATCACTCCTACGAGCAGTACTTC; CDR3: CASSPRTGQDHSYEQYF
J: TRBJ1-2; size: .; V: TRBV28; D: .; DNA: TGTGCCAGCAGTTTATTAGACACCACCAAATTCTATGGCTACACCTTC; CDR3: CASSLLDTTKFYGYTF
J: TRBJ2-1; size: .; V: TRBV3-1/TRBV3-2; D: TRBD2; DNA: TGTGCCAGCAGTTCCAGGACTAGCGGGAGAGGCAATGAGCAGTTCTTC; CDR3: CASSSRTSGRGNEQFF
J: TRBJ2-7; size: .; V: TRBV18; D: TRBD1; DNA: TGTGCCAGCTCATCAACTCCGGGACAGGGTTCTTACGAGCAGTACTTC; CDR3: CASSSTPGQGSYEQYF
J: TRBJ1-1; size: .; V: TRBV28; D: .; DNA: TGTGCCAGCAGTTTTAGCACTGAAGCTTTCTTT; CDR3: CASSFSTEAFF
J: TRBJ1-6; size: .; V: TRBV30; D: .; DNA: TGTGCCTGGAGTTTCATGACAGGAAGAAATTCACCCCTCCACTTT; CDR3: CAWSFMTGRNSPLHF
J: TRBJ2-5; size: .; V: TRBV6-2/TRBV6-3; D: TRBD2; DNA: TGTGCCAGCAGCCTAAGGGCCGGGGGGGCGGCCAAATCGGGGACCCAGTACTTC; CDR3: CASSLRAGGAAKSGTQYF
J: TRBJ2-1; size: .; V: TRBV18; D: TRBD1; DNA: TGTGCCAGCTCGGGACAGCAGAGCTCCTACAATGAGCAGTTCTTC; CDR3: CASSGQQSSYNEQFF
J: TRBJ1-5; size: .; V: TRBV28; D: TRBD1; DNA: TGTGCCAGCAGTTTACACAGGGGTGCGGGCAATCAGCCCCAGCATTTT; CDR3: CASSLHRGAGNQPQHF
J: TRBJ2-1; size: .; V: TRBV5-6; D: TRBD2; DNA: TGTGCCAGCAGCTTTCTAGCGGGAAGCCCCCGTGAGCAGTTCTTC; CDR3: CASSFLAGSPREQFF
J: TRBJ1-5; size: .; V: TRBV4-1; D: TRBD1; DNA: TGCGCCAGCAGCCAAGGGGACAGGGAAAATCAGCCCCAGCATTTT; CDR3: CASSQGDRENQPQHF
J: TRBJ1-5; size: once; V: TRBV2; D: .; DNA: TGTGCCAGCAGTGAAGGGGGGACTGGCAATCAGCCCCAGCATTTT; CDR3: CASSEGGTGNQPQHF
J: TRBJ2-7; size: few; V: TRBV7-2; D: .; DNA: TGTGCCAGCAGCTTCCACCATGGAAGCGGGTATATATACGAGCAGTACTTC; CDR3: CASSFHHGSGYIYEQYF
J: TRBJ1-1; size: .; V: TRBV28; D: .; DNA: TGTGCCAGCAGTTTATACCCGACAGGATCGAACACTGAAGCTTTCTTT; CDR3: CASSLYPTGSNTEAFF
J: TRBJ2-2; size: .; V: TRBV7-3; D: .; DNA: TGTGCCAGCAGCAGAGACACGGCCGGGGAGCTGTTTTTT; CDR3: CASSRDTAGELFF
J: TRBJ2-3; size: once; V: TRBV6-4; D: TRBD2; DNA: TGTGCCAGCAGTGCCGTGGCGGGAGTCACAGATACGCAGTATTTT; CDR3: CASSAVAGVTDTQYF
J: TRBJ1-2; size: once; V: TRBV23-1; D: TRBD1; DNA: TGCGCCAGCAGTCAATCCCAGGGGGCCTGCTGCACCTTC; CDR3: CASSQSQGACCTF